These 6 T cell receptor beta chains originate from one sample sequenced in a study of Ad26.COV2.S vaccination and SARS-CoV-2 variants. The sample's treatment: roughly 19 received Ad26.COV2.S at low or high dose, single or two shots; roughly 5 received placebo; per-sample allocation not given. After the first vaccine or placebo injection, samples were drawn on day 63. Clones were sequenced by immunoSEQ multiplex PCR, and TCRdb holds only the in-frame ones, with some missing. The sample holds 400,000 to 500,000 clones, 88% seen once. The material was peripheral blood, obtained in a trial of Ad26.COV2.S vaccine versus placebo. The receptors shown here come from a person aged 18-65 years who received the Ad26.COV2.S COVID-19 vaccine or a placebo.

The V gene is TRBV4-3, the J gene TRBJ1-4; D unclear. The CDR3 sequence is 16 residues long. The germline V gene encodes CDR1 LGHNA and CDR2 YSLEER. V was pared by 0 bases and J by 13 bases, with 21 bases between. CDR3 in amino acids: CASSQDRAARAMGLFF. DNA for the CDR3: TGCGCCAGCAGCCAAGATCGGGCGGCTAGGGCTATGGGACTGTTTTTT.

The chain is built from TRBV9 and TRBJ2-2, with 9 bases fitting TRBD1. Trimming cost V 0 bases and J 8 bases; bases outside gene matches: 8. Germline V CDR1 and CDR2: SGDLS, YYNGEE. This CDR3 region has 16 residues. CDR3 loop: CASSVGGTGTGGELFF. The CDR3 nucleotides read TGTGCCAGCAGCGTAGGGGGGACAGGGACTGGTGGGGAGCTGTTTTTT. Combining the CDR3 with reference TRBV9 and TRBJ2-2 gives the whole variable domain DSGVTQTPKHLITATGQRVTLRCSPRSGDLSVYWYQQSLDQGLQFLIQYYNGEERAKGNILERFSAQQFPDLHSELNLSSLELGDSALYFCASSVGGTGTGGELFFGEGSRLTVL.

J is TRBJ2-2 and V is TRBV6-2 or TRBV6-3; D is uncertain. Trimming removed 4 bases at V and 2 bases at J, with 5 bases between. The germline V gene has CDR1 MNHEY and CDR2 SVGEGT. The length of the CDR3 is 13 residues. The CDR3 DNA reads as TGTGCCAGCAGTTTCGATAACACCGGGGAGCTGTTTTTT. Translation: CASSFDNTGELFF.

CDR3 protein: CASSLGHPSSYEQYF. The CDR3 region has the DNA TGTGCCAGCAGCTTAGGACATCCGAGCTCCTACGAGCAGTACTTC. The chain joins TRBV7-2 to TRBJ2-7; D is undetermined. Germline V gene lookup returns CDR1 SGHTA and CDR2 FQGNSA. This CDR3 spans 15 amino acids. V shed 1 base and J shed 0 bases, with 10 bases lying between them.

The chain employs TRBV30 and TRBJ2-7; D call uncertain. The CDR3 consists of 13 residues. Trimming took 1 base from V and 5 from J, leaving 12 bases between them. Germline loops: CDR1 GTSNPN, CDR2 SVGIG (reference sequence). For the CDR3, the DNA is TGTGCCTGGAGTGGTATTAGAGCAAACGAGCAGTACTTC. As protein: CAWSGIRANEQYF.

The rearrangement links TRBV19 to TRBJ1-5; D unclear. CDR3 length: 15 residues. Deletions cut 6 bases from V and 2 bases from J, with 14 bases between. Germline assignment: CDR1 LNHDA and CDR2 SQIVND (reference sequence). The CDR3 DNA reads as TGTGCCAGTAGCCCTGGCTTCGATGGCAATCAGCCCCAGCATTTT. It translates to CASSPGFDGNQPQHF.